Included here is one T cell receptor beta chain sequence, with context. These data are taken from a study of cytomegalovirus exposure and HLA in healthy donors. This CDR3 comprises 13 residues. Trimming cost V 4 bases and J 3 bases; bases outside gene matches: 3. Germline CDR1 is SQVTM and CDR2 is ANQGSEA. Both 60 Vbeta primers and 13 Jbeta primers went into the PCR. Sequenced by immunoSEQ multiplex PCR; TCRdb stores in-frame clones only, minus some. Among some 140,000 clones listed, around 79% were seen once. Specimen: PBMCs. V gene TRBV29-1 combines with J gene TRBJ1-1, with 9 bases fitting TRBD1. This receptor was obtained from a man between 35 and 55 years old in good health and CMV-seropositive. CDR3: CSVARTGDTEAFF. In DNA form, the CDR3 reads TGCAGCGTTGCTCGGACAGGGGACACTGAAGCTTTCTTT.